This T cell receptor (beta chain) was observed in a study of T cell repertoires in cytomegalovirus infection. In the study overall: The authors used CMV epitopes that were HLA-C-restricted (recently identified) and HLA-B-restricted (well studied). Public signatures in TCR beta pointed to CMV infection and matching HLA type.

One entry per CDR3 protein, called by TCRdb with MiXCR from the reads. The repertoire consists of some 590,000 distinct CDR3 sequences, with over 35% occurring once and the leading ten covering 48%. The ends were cut back, 0 bases at V and 7 bases at J, with 9 bases in the middle. The CDR3 is 13 amino acids. The germline V gene has CDR1 SGHTA and CDR2 FQGNSA. Study-wide results and caveats: People with CMV and the relevant HLA were identified by cumulative public TCR beta family frequency. The study found HLA-C-restricted CMV-specific TCR beta clonotypes dominating the ex vivo response.

This clonotype was seen only a few times. What it recognizes is unknown. This specimen consisted of cultured PBMCs, obtained from culture after CMV antigen stimulation. The chain couples TRBV7-2 to TRBJ1-2, with D perhaps TRBD1 (5 bases). The receptor was isolated from a human donor in good health (CMV status not recorded). Some clones in this sample may be carry-over from other donors' samples. The CDR3 region is CASSLARVGGYTF. In DNA form, the CDR3 reads TGTGCCAGCAGCTTAGCCAGGGTTGGTGGCTACACCTTC.